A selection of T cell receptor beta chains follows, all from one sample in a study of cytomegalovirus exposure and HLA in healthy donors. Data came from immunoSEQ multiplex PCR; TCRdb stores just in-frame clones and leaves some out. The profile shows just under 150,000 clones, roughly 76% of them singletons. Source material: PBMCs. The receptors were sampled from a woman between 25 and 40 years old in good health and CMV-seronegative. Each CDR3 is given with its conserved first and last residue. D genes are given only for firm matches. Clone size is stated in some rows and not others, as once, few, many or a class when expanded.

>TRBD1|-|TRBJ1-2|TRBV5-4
TGTGCCAGCAACGACGGACAGGGCTTTAACTATGGCTACACCTTC
CASNDGQGFNYGYTF
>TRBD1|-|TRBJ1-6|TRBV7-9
TGTGCCAGCAGCTCCCGACAGGGGTTGAATTCACCCCTCCACTTT
CASSSRQGLNSPLHF
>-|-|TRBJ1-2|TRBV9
TGTGCCAGCAGTAGTACAGGGCATCGTGGCTACACCTTC
CASSSTGHRGYTF
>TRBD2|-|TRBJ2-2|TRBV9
TGTGCCAGCAGCGATACTAGCGGGCTCGGGGAGCTGTTTTTT
CASSDTSGLGELFF
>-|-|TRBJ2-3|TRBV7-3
TGTGCCAGCAGCTTAGGGACTAGCACAGATACGCAGTATTTT
CASSLGTSTDTQYF
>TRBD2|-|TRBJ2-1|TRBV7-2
TGTGCCAGCAGCCTCAGGCCTAGCGGGGCAGACAGTGAGCAGTTCTTC
CASSLRPSGADSEQFF
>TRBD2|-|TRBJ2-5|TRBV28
TGTGCCAGCAGCGCCGGGACTAGCGGAATCGGGGAGACCCAGTACTTC
CASSAGTSGIGETQYF
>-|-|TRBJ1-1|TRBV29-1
TGCAGCGTCCGTCTAAGGGGCCTCGACACTGAAGCTTTCTTT
CSVRLRGLDTEAFF
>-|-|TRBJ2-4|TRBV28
TGTGCCAGCAGTCCAAGTTGGCTAGACCGAGGTTTAGCCAAAAACATTCAGTACTTC
CASSPSWLDRGLAKNIQYF
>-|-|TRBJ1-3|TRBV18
TGTGCCAGCTCACCACTGACGAGGATCGGAAACACCATATATTTT
CASSPLTRIGNTIYF
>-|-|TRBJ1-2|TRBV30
TGTGCCTGGAGCCCCGGGGGGGGCATAGGTGGCTACACCTTC
CAWSPGGGIGGYTF
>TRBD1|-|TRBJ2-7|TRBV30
TGTGCCTGGAGTCCCGGGACAGTCCACGAGCAGTACTTC
CAWSPGTVHEQYF
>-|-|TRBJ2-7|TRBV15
TGTGCCTACTCTAAAGGGGGAAGGTACTACGAGCAGTACTTC
CAYSKGGRYYEQYF
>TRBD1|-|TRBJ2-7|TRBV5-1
TGCGCCAGCAGCCGGACAGGGGGGACCTACGAGCAGTACTTC
CASSRTGGTYEQYF
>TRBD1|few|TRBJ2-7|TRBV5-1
TGCGCCAGCAGCTCCTCCGGGACAGGGCACGAGCAGTACTTC
CASSSSGTGHEQYF
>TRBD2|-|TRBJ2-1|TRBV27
TGTGCCAGCAGTTACAGTCCGGGACTACCCTTCGATGAGCAGTTCTTC
CASSYSPGLPFDEQFF
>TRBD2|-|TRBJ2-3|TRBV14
TGTGCCAGCAGCGATCTAGCGGGGGGGCCGACGCAGTATTTT
CASSDLAGGPTQYF
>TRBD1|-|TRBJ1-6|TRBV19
TGTGCCAGTAGTACATCCAGGGGGTTCTCCTATAATTCACCCCTCCACTTT
CASSTSRGFSYNSPLHF
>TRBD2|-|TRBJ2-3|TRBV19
TGTGCCAGTAGTTCAGACCCTAGCGGGAGGGCCGAAGATACGCAGTATTTT
CASSSDPSGRAEDTQYF
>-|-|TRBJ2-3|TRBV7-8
TGTGCCAGCAGCTTAGTTAACAGCTACACAGATACGCAGTATTTT
CASSLVNSYTDTQYF
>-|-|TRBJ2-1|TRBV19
TGTGCCAGTAGTACACAGGGTTTGGGTGAGCAGTTCTTC
CASSTQGLGEQFF
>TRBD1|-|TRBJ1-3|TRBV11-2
TGTGCCAGCAGCCCGGACACAGGGGTGGGAAACACCATATATTTT
CASSPDTGVGNTIYF
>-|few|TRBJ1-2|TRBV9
TGTGCCAGCAGCCCCACGAGCAGGGTCCCTAATAACTATGGCTACACCTTC
CASSPTSRVPNNYGYTF
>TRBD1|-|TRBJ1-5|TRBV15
TGTGCCACCAGCAGAGATTGGGCAGGGGGAACACCCCAGCATTTT
CATSRDWAGGTPQHF
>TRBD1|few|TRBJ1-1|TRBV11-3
TGTGCCAGCAGCAGGGACAGCCCGGCTGAAGCTTTCTTT
CASSRDSPAEAFF
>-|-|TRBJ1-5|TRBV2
TGTGCCAGCAGTGAGACCGGGTACCCTAAACAGGCCCAGCATTTT
CASSETGYPKQAQHF
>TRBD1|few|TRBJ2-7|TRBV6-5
TGTGCCAGCAGTTACTCCTCAGGGGGCGCCTACGAGCAGTACTTC
CASSYSSGGAYEQYF
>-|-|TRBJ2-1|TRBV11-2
TGTGCCAGCAGCTTCCAAGGAGCCTACAATGAGCAGTTCTTC
CASSFQGAYNEQFF
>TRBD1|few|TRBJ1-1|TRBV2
TGTGCCAGCAGTCTATGGACAGGGGGGACTGAAGCTTTCTTT
CASSLWTGGTEAFF
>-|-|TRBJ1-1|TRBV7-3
TGTGCCAGCAGCCGGAGGGAGGGATGGATGAACACTGAAGCTTTCTTT
CASSRREGWMNTEAFF
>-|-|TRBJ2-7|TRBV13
TGTGCCAGCAGCATGGGACAAGGCTCCTACGAGCAGTACTTC
CASSMGQGSYEQYF
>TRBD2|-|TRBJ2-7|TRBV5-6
TGTGCCAGCAGCTTGGTACGGGAGGGTTACTACGAGCAGTACTTC
CASSLVREGYYEQYF
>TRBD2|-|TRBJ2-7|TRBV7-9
TGTGCCAGCAGTAGCGGGGGGCTATACGAGCAGTACTTC
CASSSGGLYEQYF
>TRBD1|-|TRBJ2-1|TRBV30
TGTGCCTGGCTCGGGGGGACAGGGGAGGGTGAGCAGTTCTTC
CAWLGGTGEGEQFF
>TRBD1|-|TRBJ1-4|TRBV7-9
TGTGCCAGCAGCCCGCCCGTGACAGGGGCGGACGAAAAACTGTTTTTT
CASSPPVTGADEKLFF
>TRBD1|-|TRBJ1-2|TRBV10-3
TGTGCCATCAGTGAGTCGACAGGGCTTCTTTTCGGCTACACCTTC
CAISESTGLLFGYTF
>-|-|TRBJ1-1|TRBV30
TGTGCCTCCCCCGGGGTTGGCACTGAAGCTTTCTTT
CASPGVGTEAFF
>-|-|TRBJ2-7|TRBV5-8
TGTGCCAGCGATGGACAGAGACCCTACGAGCAGTACTTC
CASDGQRPYEQYF
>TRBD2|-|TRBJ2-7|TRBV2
TGTGCCAGCGGAAGACTAGCGGGGTTCAACGAGCAGTACTTC
CASGRLAGFNEQYF